One sample yielded the 12 T cell receptor beta chains listed below, sequenced in a study of cytomegalovirus exposure and HLA in healthy donors. In the PCR, 60 Vbeta and 13 Jbeta primers were used. Generated by immunoSEQ multiplex PCR, the TCRdb table keeps only in-frame clones and is missing some. The table for this sample gives about 84,000 clones. Sequenced sample: PBMCs. These receptors all stem from a man in his fifties or sixties in good health and CMV-seronegative.

V and J are TRBV7-2 and TRBJ1-5, with 8 bases that match TRBD1. From germline, CDR1 is SGHTA and CDR2 FQGNSA. The J segment lost 7 bases and the V segment lost 3 bases, leaving 5 bases of the junction unmatched. The CDR3 covers 14 residues. The CDR3 spells CASSLDRAGQPQHF. DNA for the CDR3: TGTGCCAGCAGCTTGGACAGGGCCGGACAGCCCCAGCATTTT.

This chain joins TRBV7-2 and TRBJ2-2, with 8 bases fitting TRBD2. Trimming took 1 base from V and 4 from J; bases not matched to a gene: 8. CDR1 SGHTA and CDR2 FQGNSA come from the germline V gene. The CDR3 has 17 residues. This CDR3 is CASSLVGGGSGTGELFF. CDR3 nucleotide sequence: TGTGCCAGCAGCTTAGTGGGCGGGGGGTCGGGCACCGGGGAGCTGTTTTTT.

The chain combines TRBV4-2 with TRBJ2-1, with TRBD2 identical over 11 bases. Trimming cost V 2 bases and J 6 bases; bases outside gene matches: 3. Germline V gene lookup returns CDR1 LGHNA and CDR2 YNFKEQ. The CDR3 has 15 residues. The CDR3 DNA sequence: TGTGCCAGCAGCCAACCGGGACTAGCGGTCAATGAGCAGTTCTTC. Protein product: CASSQPGLAVNEQFF.

V and J are TRBV18 and TRBJ2-4, with D maybe TRBD1 (6 bases). Germline V gene sequence: CDR1 KGHSH, CDR2 LQKENI. This CDR3 is 15 amino acids long. V was trimmed by 4 bases and J by 0 bases, leaving 10 bases between them. The CDR3 reads CASSLGAIAKNIQYF. The CDR3 DNA is TGTGCCAGCTCACTGGGGGCCATAGCCAAAAACATTCAGTACTTC. The complete variable domain, with remaining parts taken from reference TRBV18 and TRBJ2-4, reads NAGVMQNPRHLVRRRGQEARLRCSPMKGHSHVYWYRQLPEEGLKFMVYLQKENIIDESGMPKERFSAEFPKEGPSILRIQQVVRGDSAAYFCASSLGAIAKNIQYFGAGTRLSVL.

This rearrangement joins TRBV2 to TRBJ2-2; weak D call: TRBD2 (5 bases). Looked up from germline, CDR1 is SNHLY and CDR2 is FYNNEI. V lost 5 bases and J lost 4, with 14 bases in between. The CDR3 totals 15 residues. CDR3 sequence reads: CASSLRARGTGELFF. The CDR3 nucleotides are TGTGCCAGCAGTTTGCGGGCCCGAGGCACCGGGGAGCTGTTTTTT.

For this clone: A read error may produce the germline difference seen at one junction end. The sample has other DNA sequences that encode this CDR3 too. The chain joins TRBV19 to TRBJ1-2, with D tentatively TRBD1 (5 bases). The germline gives CDR1 LNHDA, CDR2 SQIVND (reference sequence). The CDR3 runs 13 residues. CDR3 in DNA: TGCGCCAGTAGTATATCAGGGCCCTATGGCTACACCTTC. As protein: CASSISGPYGYTF.

The rearrangement uses TRBV19 and TRBJ1-5, with TRBD1 identical over 7 bases. The length of the CDR3 is 16 residues. Germline-derived CDR1 and CDR2 are LNHDA and SQIVND (reference sequence). Trimming removed 4 bases from V and 1 base from J; junction bases left unmatched: 7. This CDR3 reads CASSTHQGVSNQPQHF. CDR3 nucleotide sequence: TGTGCCAGTAGTACCCACCAGGGGGTCAGCAATCAGCCCCAGCATTTT.

This sequence joins TRBV28 and TRBJ2-5; 9 bases line up with TRBD1. With the DNA end fitting TRBJ2-7 better, the J assignment may be wrong. CDR3 length: 14 residues. The germline V gene has CDR1 MDHEN and CDR2 SYDVKM. As DNA, the CDR3 is TGTGCCAGCAACGTTCGGGACAGGGTCCACGAGCAGTACTTC. Its translation: CASNVRDRVHEQYF.

The J gene is TRBJ2-1, the V gene TRBV6-4, with TRBD1 as a possible D gene (6 bases). V shed 6 bases and J shed 4 bases, with 10 bases lying between them. Germline V lookup: CDR1 MRHNA, CDR2 SNTAGT. There are 13 residues in the CDR3. This chain's CDR3 is CASSGQPYNEQFF. CDR3 nucleotide sequence: TGTGCCAGCAGCGGACAGCCATACAATGAGCAGTTCTTC.

CDR3 DNA: TGCGCCAGCAGCTTGGCCGCGGGGTCTAGGGCCAATGAGCAGTTCTTC. Its protein is CASSLAAGSRANEQFF. V is TRBV5-1 and J is TRBJ2-1, with D possibly matching TRBD2 (6 bases). CDR3 size: 16 residues. Germline V gene data show CDR1 as SGHRS and CDR2 as YFSETQ. With 0 bases removed from V and 6 bases from J, the gap between germline ends came to 16 bases.

The CDR3 protein is CASSASSGGSNQPQHF. CDR3 sequence (DNA): TGTGCCAGCAGCGCATCGTCGGGAGGGAGCAATCAGCCCCAGCATTTT. The chain joins TRBV7-8 to TRBJ1-5, with unresolved D. The CDR3 length is 16 residues. Trimming cost V 5 bases and J 1 base, with 15 bases left between them. In germline, CDR1 is SGHVS, CDR2 FQNEAQ.

As concerns this clone: The sample contains more than one DNA sequence encoding this CDR3. This chain uses TRBV5-1 with TRBJ1-2; D gene ambiguous. Trimming left V 0 bases short and J 5 bases short, with 5 bases between. The CDR3 consists of 12 residues. Germline CDR1 SGHRS, CDR2 YFSETQ. The CDR3 region is CASSLDTYGYTF. The CDR3 DNA reads as TGCGCCAGCAGCTTGGACACGTATGGCTACACCTTC.